Below are 20 T cell receptor beta chains sequenced from a single sample in a study of T cell repertoires in cytomegalovirus infection. TCRdb processed the reads anew with MiXCR; each CDR3 protein has one entry. The sample comprises some 680,000 distinct CDR3 sequences, roughly 35% of which are singletons, and 2.5% to 3% rests with the top ten. Sequenced input: PBMCs. These receptors all stem from a human donor in good health (CMV status not recorded). Some clones in this sample may be carry-over from other donors' samples.

This clonotype has a count of ten or more. CDR3 protein: CASSPQDRRNQPQHF. The CDR3 nucleotides are TGTGCCAGCAGCCCGCAGGACAGACGCAATCAGCCCCAGCATTTT. The chain combines TRBV7-8 with TRBJ1-5; D is perhaps TRBD1 (6 bases). The CDR3 has 15 amino acids. V gave up 5 bases and J gave up 2 bases, with 13 bases separating them. Germline V gene data show CDR1 as SGHVS and CDR2 as FQNEAQ.

Only a few counts were recorded for this clonotype. The chain combines TRBV28 with TRBJ1-5; 9 positions match TRBD1. The CDR3 loop spans 15 amino acids. CDR1 and CDR2 (germline): MDHEN, SYDVKM. V was pared by 4 bases and J by 4 bases, with 5 bases of the junction left unmatched. CDR3 loop: CASSSAGTGNQPQHF. In nucleotides, the CDR3 is TGTGCCAGCAGTTCCGCCGGGACAGGGAATCAGCCCCAGCATTTT.

This clonotype showed up just a few times. The CDR3 sequence is CSAKTSGGPYEQYF. Here the CDR3 DNA reads TGCAGTGCTAAAACTAGCGGGGGGCCCTACGAGCAGTACTTC. The chain recombines TRBV20-1 with TRBJ2-7, with 12 bases fitting TRBD2. V lost 4 bases, J lost 2 bases, and 3 bases stayed unmatched. From germline, CDR1 is DFQATT and CDR2 SNEGSKA (reference sequence). The CDR3 length is 14 residues.

This clonotype was observed a handful of times. The chain couples TRBV20-1 to TRBJ1-2; D may be TRBD1 (6 bases). The CDR3 is made up of 13 amino acids. Germline CDR1 DFQATT, CDR2 SNEGSKA (reference sequence). Trimming removed 3 bases at V and 7 bases at J, with 15 bases between. The CDR3 DNA reads TGCAGTGCTAGGAAAGACAGGACGGGTGGCTACACCTTC. Translated, it gives CSARKDRTGGYTF.

This rearrangement joins TRBV29-1 to TRBJ2-3; maybe TRBD2 (6 bases). The CDR3 length is 12 residues. V was trimmed by 8 bases and J by 11 bases, leaving 20 bases between them. CDR1 is SQVTM, CDR2 ANQGSEA, per germline. The CDR3 sequence is CSPTTAGKQQYF. In DNA, the CDR3 is TGCAGCCCAACAACGGCGGGGAAACAGCAGTATTTT.

In its sample, this clonotype was seen a few times. The CDR3 reads CASSLAAWTGNTIYF. In DNA form, the CDR3 reads TGTGCCAGCAGCTTGGCGGCCTGGACTGGAAACACCATATATTTT. V usage is TRBV5-6 and J usage is TRBJ1-3; no clear D gene. The CDR3 sequence is 15 residues long. Trimming cost V 0 bases and J 2 bases, with 9 bases left between them. Germline-derived CDR1 and CDR2 are SGHDT and YYEEEE.

With regard to this clonotype: One end of the junction does not line up with germline, which may come from a read error. V is TRBV28 and J is TRBJ2-5; 9 bases match TRBD2. Germline V gene lookup returns CDR1 MDHEN and CDR2 SYDVKM. The CDR3 runs to 14 residues. The CDR3 bases are TGTGCCAGCAGCCCATTAGGAGCGGGGACTAGCAGTTTCTTC. Its translation is CASSPLGAGTSSFF. The full variable domain, with the rest looked up from reference TRBV28 and TRBJ2-5, is DVKVTQSSRYLVKRTGEKVFLECVQDMDHENMFWYRQDPGLGLRLIYFSYDVKMKEKGDIPEGYSVSREKKERFSLILESASTNQTSMYLCASSPLGAGTSSFFGPGTRLLVL.

The chain combines TRBV18 with TRBJ1-4; 8 positions match TRBD1. The CDR3 length is 14 residues. The V segment lost 5 bases and the J segment 6 bases; nucleotides outside the gene matches: 5. The germline V gene has CDR1 KGHSH and CDR2 LQKENI. The CDR3 DNA reads as TGTGCCAGCTCAAGGGACAGGATGGATGAAAAACTGTTTTTT. It codes for CASSRDRMDEKLFF.

In this sample, this clonotype turned up a few times. The gene calls are TRBV28 and TRBJ2-3, with 7 bases lining up with TRBD2. Germline loops: CDR1 MDHEN, CDR2 SYDVKM. The CDR3 runs 17 residues. Losses at the gene ends were 6 bases for V and 3 bases for J; bases not matched to a gene: 15. The CDR3 loop reads CASSPPGGKGMTDTQYF. DNA for the CDR3: TGTGCCAGCAGCCCCCCGGGGGGTAAGGGGATGACAGATACGCAGTATTTT.

This chain joins TRBV6-6 and TRBJ2-1; the match to TRBD1 covers 9 bases. CDR1 is MNHNY and CDR2 is SVGAGI in the germline V gene (reference sequence). The CDR3 is 14 amino acids. J lost 6 bases, V lost 6 bases, and 6 bases had no gene match. CDR3 amino acids: CASSYSGQGNEQFF. CDR3 coding DNA: TGTGCCAGCAGCTATTCGGGACAGGGCAATGAGCAGTTCTTC.

This clonotype was seen ten or more times. This rearrangement joins TRBV7-8 to TRBJ2-2, with 7 bases matching TRBD2. CDR3 length: 15 residues. Germline CDR1 and CDR2: SGHVS and FQNEAQ. With 1 base clipped from V and 7 bases from J, the junction kept 6 bases outside the gene matches. The CDR3 coding sequence is TGTGCCAGCAGCTTAGGCGCGGGGGATGGCGGGGAGCTGTTTTTT. Protein: CASSLGAGDGGELFF.

This clonotype was counted ten times or more. The rearrangement uses TRBV7-2 and TRBJ2-3, with TRBD2 identical over 11 bases. In germline, CDR1 is SGHTA, CDR2 FQGNSA. Germline trimming cut 0 bases from V and 3 bases from J; bases unmatched to any gene: 2. The CDR3 extends over 16 amino acids. CDR3 sequence reads: CASSLAGTSGTDTQYF. The CDR3 DNA sequence: TGTGCCAGCAGCTTAGCAGGGACTAGCGGAACAGATACGCAGTATTTT.

The V call is TRBV6-6, the J call TRBJ1-1; D is unclear. Trimming removed 10 bases at V and 0 bases at J, with 15 bases between. From germline, CDR1 is MNHNY and CDR2 SVGAGI (reference sequence). This CDR3 has 14 amino acids. The CDR3 sequence is CATWLAGMNTEAFF. The DNA of the CDR3 is TGTGCCACCTGGTTGGCCGGGATGAACACTGAAGCTTTCTTT.

This rearrangement joins TRBV7-9 to TRBJ1-2, with 7 positions matching TRBD1. Looked up from germline, CDR1 is SEHNR and CDR2 is FQNEAQ (reference sequence). The CDR3 has 16 amino acids. The J segment lost 3 bases and the V segment lost 5 bases, leaving 12 bases of the junction unmatched. This chain's CDR3 is CASSPTGGGADYGYTF. The CDR3 coding sequence is TGTGCCAGCAGCCCCACAGGAGGGGGCGCAGACTATGGCTACACCTTC. Variable domain in full (rest from reference TRBV7-9 and TRBJ1-2): DTGVSQNPRHKITKRGQNVTFRCDPISEHNRLYWYRQTLGQGPEFLTYFQNEAQLEKSRLLSDRFSAERPKGSFSTLEIQRTEQGDSAMYLCASSPTGGGADYGYTFGSGTRLTVV.

Many counts were recorded for this clonotype. The CDR3 coding sequence is TGTGCCAGCAGCTTAGTTGGGGGAGCGAAGGACAATGAGCAGTTCTTC. It specifies CASSLVGGAKDNEQFF. J is TRBJ2-1 and V is TRBV7-8; D tentatively reads TRBD1 or TRBD2 (5 bases each). From germline, CDR1 is SGHVS and CDR2 FQNEAQ. The CDR3 totals 16 residues. The germline V and J ends were trimmed by 1 base and 5 bases, with 15 bases remaining between them.

The V call is TRBV28, the J call TRBJ1-1; D not resolved. Germline values: CDR1 MDHEN, CDR2 SYDVKM. This CDR3 contains 15 residues. The V and J ends lost 6 bases and 3 bases respectively, with 17 bases between them. The CDR3 DNA follows: TGTGCCAGCAGACCCTTTAGACTCTGGGACACTGAAGCTTTCTTT. It specifies CASRPFRLWDTEAFF.

This chain uses TRBV3-1 with TRBJ1-3; weak D call: TRBD1 (6 bases). The CDR3 loop spans 16 amino acids. Germline CDR1 LGHDT, CDR2 YNNKEL (reference sequence). The V end lost 0 bases, the J end lost 1 base, and 10 bases lay between the germline ends. Written as DNA, the CDR3 is TGTGCCAGCAGCCAAGATGGCAGGGGATCTGGAAACACCATATATTTT. It is translated as CASSQDGRGSGNTIYF.

This chain joins TRBV11-2 and TRBJ2-2; 7 bases agree with TRBD1. The CDR3 spans 18 residues. Per the germline V gene, CDR1 is SGHAT and CDR2 is FQNNGV. The ends lost 6 bases at V and 3 bases at J; junction bases unmatched: 16. CDR3 bases: TGTGCCAGCAGACAAAAACGACAGGGAAGACAGTACACCGGGGAGCTGTTTTTT. The encoded protein is CASRQKRQGRQYTGELFF.

This clonotype was found a few times. This chain uses TRBV3-1 with TRBJ1-6, with a weak D call TRBD1 (6 bases). V was cut by 1 base and J by 6 bases, with 13 bases left in between. Germline V gives CDR1 LGHDT, CDR2 YNNKEL (reference sequence). This CDR3 is 16 amino acids long. The CDR3 nucleotides are TGTGCCAGCAGCCAAGGACGGGCCAGGGGTAATTCACCCCTCCACTTT. This sequence encodes CASSQGRARGNSPLHF.

The V call is TRBV20-1, the J call TRBJ1-2; D is undetermined. CDR1 and CDR2 from the germline V gene are DFQATT and SNEGSKA (reference sequence). CDR3 length: 15 amino acids. V was cut by 3 bases and J by 5 bases, with 19 bases left in between. The CDR3 DNA reads TGCAGTGCTAGCCACGGAACCGGGCCGTCTTATGGCTACACCTTC. Translation gives CSASHGTGPSYGYTF.